These 26 T cell receptor beta chains originate from one sample sequenced in a study of T cell responses to AZD1222 COVID-19 vaccine. The data were produced by immunoSEQ multiplex PCR, yet TCRdb's version contains in-frame clones alone and is incomplete. The repertoire holds 110,000 to 150,000 clones, with 80% to 95% as singletons. Sequenced here: peripheral blood, sampled on day 0 of MenACWY control vaccination. The receptors come from an adult in good health.

The V gene is TRBV28, the J gene TRBJ2-2; D might be TRBD1 or TRBD2, each matching 5 bases. The germline V and J ends were trimmed by 3 bases and 6 bases, with 14 bases remaining between them. Germline V gives CDR1 MDHEN, CDR2 SYDVKM. This CDR3 contains 15 residues. CDR3 nucleotide sequence: TGTGCCAGCAGTTTGAGGGACCAGAGGTCCGGGGAGCTGTTTTTT. This translates into CASSLRDQRSGELFF. The full variable domain, its missing parts supplied by reference TRBV28 and TRBJ2-2, is DVKVTQSSRYLVKRTGEKVFLECVQDMDHENMFWYRQDPGLGLRLIYFSYDVKMKEKGDIPEGYSVSREKKERFSLILESASTNQTSMYLCASSLRDQRSGELFFGEGSRLTVL.

The V and J genes are TRBV11-1 and TRBJ2-6; the D gene is possibly TRBD1 (5 bases). The CDR3 loop spans 16 amino acids. The germline V gene encodes CDR1 SGHAT and CDR2 FQDESV (reference sequence). The ends were cut back, 5 bases at V and 2 bases at J, with 13 bases in the middle. The CDR3 DNA reads as TGTGCCAGCAGCAAAACAGGTGGCGCTGGGGCCAACGTCCTGACTTTC. Protein: CASSKTGGAGANVLTF.

The chain carries TRBV7-9 and TRBJ2-7; 7 nucleotides align to TRBD1. The V segment lost 4 bases and the J segment 0 bases; nucleotides outside the gene matches: 3. The CDR3 runs to 14 residues. From germline, CDR1 is SEHNR and CDR2 FQNEAQ (reference sequence). CDR3 nucleotide sequence: TGTGCCAGCAGCTCTGGACAGGACTCCTACGAGCAGTACTTC. Its protein is CASSSGQDSYEQYF. Combining the CDR3 with reference TRBV7-9 and TRBJ2-7 gives the whole variable domain DTGVSQNPRHKITKRGQNVTFRCDPISEHNRLYWYRQTLGQGPEFLTYFQNEAQLEKSRLLSDRFSAERPKGSFSTLEIQRTEQGDSAMYLCASSSGQDSYEQYFGPGTRLTVT.

The genes are TRBV9 and TRBJ1-1; D is uncertain. Germline V lookup: CDR1 SGDLS, CDR2 YYNGEE. The CDR3 extends over 10 amino acids. V gave up 7 bases and J gave up 8 bases, with 9 bases separating them. The CDR3 is CASFTAEAFF. CDR3 DNA sequence: TGTGCCAGCTTCACGGCAGAAGCTTTCTTT. Looking up the rest from reference TRBV9 and TRBJ1-1 gives the full variable domain: DSGVTQTPKHLITATGQRVTLRCSPRSGDLSVYWYQQSLDQGLQFLIQYYNGEERAKGNILERFSAQQFPDLHSELNLSSLELGDSALYFCASFTAEAFFGQGTRLTVV.

The chain uses TRBV6-5 and TRBJ1-3, with unresolved D. This CDR3 is 13 amino acids long. Germline V CDR1 and CDR2: MNHEY, SVGAGI. Trimming removed 8 bases at V and 0 bases at J, with 8 bases between. The CDR3 region has the DNA TGTGCCAGCTCCGGCCTCTCTGGAAACACCATATATTTT. Amino acids: CASSGLSGNTIYF.

The chain carries TRBV5-6 and TRBJ1-2; 8 bases align to TRBD1. The CDR3 sequence is 13 residues long. With V trimmed by 4 bases and J by 4 bases, 3 bases remained unmatched. Per germline, CDR1 SGHDT and CDR2 YYEEEE. Here the CDR3 DNA reads TGTGCCAGCAGCACCGGGACAGGCTATGGCTACACCTTC. It specifies CASSTGTGYGYTF. Filled out from reference TRBV5-6 and TRBJ1-2, the complete variable domain reads DAGVTQSPTHLIKTRGQQVTLRCSPKSGHDTVSWYQQALGQGPQFIFQYYEEEERQRGNFPDRFSGHQFPNYSSELNVNALLLGDSALYLCASSTGTGYGYTFGSGTRLTVV.

CDR3 sequence reads: CASRNGQGADTEAFF. CDR3 nucleotide sequence: TGTGCCAGCCGAAACGGACAGGGGGCGGACACTGAAGCTTTCTTT. This chain links TRBV6-5 with TRBJ1-1; 11 bases align to TRBD1. Unmatched junction bases numbered 8, after V lost 8 bases and J lost 3 bases. The CDR3 is 15 residues long. Germline assignment: CDR1 MNHEY and CDR2 SVGAGI.

The chain couples TRBV25-1 to TRBJ1-1; no firm D call. This CDR3 spans 14 amino acids. The ends were cut back, 3 bases at V and 4 bases at J, with 12 bases in the middle. Looked up from germline, CDR1 is MGHDK and CDR2 is SYGVNS. The CDR3 nucleotides are TGTGCCAGCAGTGACATTCGGGTCGGCACTGAAGCTTTCTTT. Encoded protein: CASSDIRVGTEAFF.

The chain is built from TRBV27 and TRBJ1-1; unclear D gene. The length of the CDR3 is 14 residues. V lost 1 base, J lost 0 bases, and 6 bases lay in between. The germline CDR1 and CDR2 sequences are MNHEY and SMNVEV (reference sequence). The CDR3 DNA reads as TGTGCCAGCAGTTTATGGGGATTGAACACTGAAGCTTTCTTT. Translating gives CASSLWGLNTEAFF.

The rearrangement joins TRBV28 to TRBJ2-6; D is uncertain. The germline V gene encodes CDR1 MDHEN and CDR2 SYDVKM. Trimming took off 8 bases at V and 0 bases at J, with 14 bases between the two ends. The CDR3 contains 16 residues. The CDR3 DNA reads as TGTGCCAGCCGAACCTCAGGTAACTCTGGGGCCAACGTCCTGACTTTC. Its translation is CASRTSGNSGANVLTF.

The chain has TRBV28 and TRBJ1-1, with a tentative D call TRBD1 (6 bases). The CDR3 consists of 17 residues. Germline V gives CDR1 MDHEN, CDR2 SYDVKM. The ends were cut back, 7 bases at V and 0 bases at J, with 21 bases in the middle. CDR3 sequence reads: CASIAAEGGGMNTEAFF. CDR3 in DNA: TGTGCCAGCATAGCGGCTGAGGGGGGGGGTATGAACACTGAAGCTTTCTTT.

This rearrangement joins TRBV4-1 to TRBJ2-7, with 10 positions matching TRBD1. V shed 1 base and J 2 bases; nucleotides not matched to a gene: 2. This CDR3 contains 15 residues. Germline V gene lookup returns CDR1 MGHRA and CDR2 YSYEKL. CDR3 sequence: CASSQAGTGAYEQYF. The CDR3 DNA reads as TGCGCCAGCAGCCAAGCCGGGACAGGGGCCTACGAGCAGTACTTC.

The CDR3: CASSTRDPGTAPSNTEAFF. The CDR3 region has the DNA TGTGCCAGCTCGACGAGGGACCCCGGGACGGCCCCGTCGAACACTGAAGCTTTCTTT. This rearrangement joins TRBV18 to TRBJ1-1; possible D gene TRBD1, 5 bases. Looked up from germline, CDR1 is KGHSH and CDR2 is LQKENI. The CDR3 is 19 amino acids. Trimming took 6 bases from V and 1 from J, leaving 27 bases between them.

This rearrangement joins TRBV15 to TRBJ2-3; D might be TRBD2 (5 bases). Germline V gene lookup returns CDR1 LNHNV and CDR2 YYDKDF (reference sequence). Trimming removed 0 bases from V and 4 bases from J, with 14 bases in between. The CDR3 extends over 16 amino acids. CDR3 coding DNA: TGTGCCACCAGCAGAGAATCGTCGGGGTGGCCAGATACGCAGTATTTT. It yields the protein CATSRESSGWPDTQYF. The full variable domain, with the rest looked up from reference TRBV15 and TRBJ2-3, is DAMVIQNPRYQVTQFGKPVTLSCSQTLNHNVMYWYQQKSSQAPKLLFHYYDKDFNNEADTPDNFQSRRPNTSFCFLDIRSPGLGDTAMYLCATSRESSGWPDTQYFGPGTRLTVL.

The gene calls are TRBV28 and TRBJ1-5; D unclear. The CDR3 extends over 14 amino acids. The germline V and J ends were trimmed by 6 bases and 7 bases, with 16 bases remaining between them. Looked up from germline, CDR1 is MDHEN and CDR2 is SYDVKM. CDR3 coding DNA: TGTGCCAGCAGCCCCCGCCGTCTCGGGCAGCCCCAGCATTTT. Translated: CASSPRRLGQPQHF.

V and J are TRBV15 and TRBJ2-5, with D maybe TRBD2 (6 bases). Trimming stripped 3 bases from V and 2 bases from J, with 13 bases between. The CDR3 is 15 residues long. CDR1 is LNHNV and CDR2 is YYDKDF in the germline V gene (reference sequence). CDR3 nucleotides: TGTGCCACCAGCAGGGGTGGACTAACGCAAGAGACCCAGTACTTC. As protein: CATSRGGLTQETQYF.

J is TRBJ1-4 and V is TRBV7-9; the D gene is possibly TRBD1 (5 bases). Germline CDR1 SEHNR, CDR2 FQNEAQ (reference sequence). This CDR3 region has 18 residues. The ends were cut back, 2 bases at V and 2 bases at J, with 18 bases in the middle. DNA for the CDR3: TGTGCCAGCAGCTTATCCATCAGGGTCGAACCCACTAATGAAAAACTGTTTTTT. Translated, it gives CASSLSIRVEPTNEKLFF. The whole variable domain, filled in from reference TRBV7-9 and TRBJ1-4, reads DTGVSQNPRHKITKRGQNVTFRCDPISEHNRLYWYRQTLGQGPEFLTYFQNEAQLEKSRLLSDRFSAERPKGSFSTLEIQRTEQGDSAMYLCASSLSIRVEPTNEKLFFGSGTQLSVL.

This chain links TRBV6-6 with TRBJ1-1, with unresolved D. Per germline, CDR1 MNHNY and CDR2 SVGAGI (reference sequence). Trimming pared 2 bases from V and 3 bases from J, leaving 7 bases between. The CDR3 extends over 13 amino acids. The CDR3 nucleotides are TGTGCCAGCAGTTACAGACGAGACACTGAAGCTTTCTTT. This codes for CASSYRRDTEAFF.

The chain has TRBV5-4 and TRBJ2-3; 8 nucleotides agree with TRBD2. CDR3 length equals 14 residues. Trimming cost V 6 bases and J 3 bases; bases outside gene matches: 6. In germline, CDR1 is SGHNT, CDR2 YYREEE (reference sequence). This chain's CDR3 is CASTYRGGTDTQYF. The CDR3 bases are TGTGCCAGCACCTATCGGGGGGGGACAGATACGCAGTATTTT.

The rearrangement joins TRBV25-1 to TRBJ1-2, with 9 positions matching TRBD1. The trim removed 1 base at V and 6 bases at J, leaving 3 bases unmatched. The CDR3 runs 14 residues. Germline lookup yields CDR1 MGHDK and CDR2 SYGVNS. Here the CDR3 DNA reads TGTGCCAGCAGTGAATTGGGACAGGGAGATGGCTACACCTTC. It codes for CASSELGQGDGYTF.

The V gene is TRBV7-3, the J gene TRBJ2-5; D gene uncertain. V was clipped by 3 bases and J by 0 bases, with 8 bases between them. The CDR3 extends over 14 amino acids. CDR1 is SGHTA, CDR2 FQGTGA, per germline. For the CDR3, the DNA is TGTGCCAGCAGCTTTCTAGGAAACCAAGAGACCCAGTACTTC. Translated: CASSFLGNQETQYF. Looking up the rest from reference TRBV7-3 and TRBJ2-5 gives the full variable domain: GAGVSQTPSNKVTEKGKYVELRCDPISGHTALYWYRQSLGQGPEFLIYFQGTGAADDSGLPNDRFFAVRPEGSVSTLKIQRTERGDSAVYLCASSFLGNQETQYFGPGTRLLVL.

The chain recombines TRBV9 with TRBJ1-2; D gene unclear. V lost 3 bases and J 2 bases, leaving 5 bases between the germline ends. Germline loops: CDR1 SGDLS, CDR2 YYNGEE. There are 12 residues in the CDR3. The CDR3 DNA sequence: TGTGCCAGCAGCGCAGCGAACTATGGCTACACCTTC. Its translation: CASSAANYGYTF.

This clone has only a few counts. This sequence joins TRBV6-2 or TRBV6-3 and TRBJ1-1, with no clear D. The germline V gene encodes CDR1 MNHEY and CDR2 SVGEGT. This CDR3 spans 15 amino acids. The V end was cut by 6 bases, the J end by 3 bases, with 17 bases between. The CDR3 DNA follows: TGTGCCAGCAGCCCGAGTCCCGACGGCTACACTGAAGCTTTCTTT. This sequence encodes CASSPSPDGYTEAFF.

The chain recombines TRBV24-1 with TRBJ2-5; D is undetermined. V dropped 3 bases and J dropped 5 bases, with 18 bases sitting between them. The CDR3 totals 16 residues. Germline V gene data show CDR1 as KGHDR and CDR2 as SFDVKD. This chain's CDR3 is CATSDPPGGAEETQYF. CDR3 in DNA: TGTGCCACCAGTGATCCCCCGGGCGGAGCAGAGGAGACCCAGTACTTC.

The chain joins TRBV11-2 to TRBJ2-3, with 9 bases aligning to TRBD1. The V gene's germline CDR1 is SGHAT and CDR2 FQNNGV. J gave up 8 bases and V 0 bases, and 6 bases lay outside the gene matches. This CDR3 is 15 amino acids long. CDR3 protein: CASSLETGGRGTQYF. Written as DNA, the CDR3 is TGTGCCAGCAGCTTAGAGACAGGGGGTCGAGGTACGCAGTATTTT.

V gene TRBV9 combines with J gene TRBJ2-2; 8 bases are shared with TRBD1. CDR1 is SGDLS, CDR2 YYNGEE, per germline. The CDR3 contains 15 residues. V lost 6 bases, J lost 0 bases, and 4 bases stayed unmatched. CDR3 sequence (DNA): TGTGCCAGCACATACAGGGGGACGAACACCGGGGAGCTGTTTTTT. Protein sequence: CASTYRGTNTGELFF.